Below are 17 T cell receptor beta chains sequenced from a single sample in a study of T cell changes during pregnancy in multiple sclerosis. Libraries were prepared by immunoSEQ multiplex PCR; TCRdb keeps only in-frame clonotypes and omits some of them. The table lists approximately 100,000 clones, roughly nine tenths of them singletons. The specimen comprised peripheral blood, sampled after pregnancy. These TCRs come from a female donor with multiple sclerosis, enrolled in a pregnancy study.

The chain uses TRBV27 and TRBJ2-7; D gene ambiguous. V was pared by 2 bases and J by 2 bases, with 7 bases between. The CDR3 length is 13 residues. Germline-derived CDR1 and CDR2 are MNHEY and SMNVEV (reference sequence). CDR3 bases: TGTGCCAGCAGTTTAAACGGAGCCTACGAGCAGTACTTC. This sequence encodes CASSLNGAYEQYF.

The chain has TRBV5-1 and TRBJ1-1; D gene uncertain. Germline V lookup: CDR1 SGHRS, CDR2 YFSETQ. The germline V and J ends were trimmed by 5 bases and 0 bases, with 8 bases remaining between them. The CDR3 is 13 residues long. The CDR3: CASRVAMNTEAFF. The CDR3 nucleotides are TGCGCCAGCAGGGTAGCAATGAACACTGAAGCTTTCTTT.

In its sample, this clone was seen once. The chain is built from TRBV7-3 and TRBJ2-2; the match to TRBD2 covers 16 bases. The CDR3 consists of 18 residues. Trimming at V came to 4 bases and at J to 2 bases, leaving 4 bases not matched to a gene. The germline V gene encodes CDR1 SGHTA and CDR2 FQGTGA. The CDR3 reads CASSSGLAGGLNTGELFF. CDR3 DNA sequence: TGTGCCAGCAGCTCGGGACTAGCGGGGGGGCTTAACACCGGGGAGCTGTTTTTT.

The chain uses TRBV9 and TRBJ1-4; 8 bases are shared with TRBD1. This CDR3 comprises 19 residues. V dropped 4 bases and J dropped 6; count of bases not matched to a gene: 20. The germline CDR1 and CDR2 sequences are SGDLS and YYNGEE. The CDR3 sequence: CASSPRGQAFAQSDEKLFF. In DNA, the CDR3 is TGTGCCAGCAGCCCGAGGGGACAGGCCTTTGCCCAAAGTGATGAAAAACTGTTTTTT. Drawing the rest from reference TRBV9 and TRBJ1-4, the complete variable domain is DSGVTQTPKHLITATGQRVTLRCSPRSGDLSVYWYQQSLDQGLQFLIQYYNGEERAKGNILERFSAQQFPDLHSELNLSSLELGDSALYFCASSPRGQAFAQSDEKLFFGSGTQLSVL.

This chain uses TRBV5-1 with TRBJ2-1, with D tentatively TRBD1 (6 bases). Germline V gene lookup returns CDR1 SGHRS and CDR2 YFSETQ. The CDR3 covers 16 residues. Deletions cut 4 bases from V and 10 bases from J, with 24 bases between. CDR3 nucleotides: TGCGCCAGCAGCATCATTCGAGGTACAGGGCCGAGGGAGCAGTTCTTC. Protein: CASSIIRGTGPREQFF.

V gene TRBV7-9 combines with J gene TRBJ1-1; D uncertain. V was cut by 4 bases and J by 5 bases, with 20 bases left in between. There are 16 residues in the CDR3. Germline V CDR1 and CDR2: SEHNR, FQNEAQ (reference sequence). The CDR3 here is CASSSGSSNGGTEAFF. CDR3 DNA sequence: TGTGCCAGCAGCTCAGGATCGAGCAATGGAGGGACTGAAGCTTTCTTT.

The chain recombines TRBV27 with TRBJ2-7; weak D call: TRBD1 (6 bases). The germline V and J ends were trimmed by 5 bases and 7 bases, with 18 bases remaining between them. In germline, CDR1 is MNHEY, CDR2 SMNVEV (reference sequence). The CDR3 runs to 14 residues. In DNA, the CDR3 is TGTGCCAGCAGTCCTTACAGGGAAGGGCGAGAGCAGTACTTC. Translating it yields CASSPYREGREQYF.

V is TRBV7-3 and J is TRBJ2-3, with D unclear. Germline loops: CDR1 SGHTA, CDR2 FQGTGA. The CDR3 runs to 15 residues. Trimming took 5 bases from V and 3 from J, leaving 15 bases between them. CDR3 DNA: TGTGCCAGCAGCCCTGGTACAAGTCCGACAGATACGCAGTATTTT. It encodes CASSPGTSPTDTQYF.

CDR3 in amino acids: CATSRPGTDTGDEQFF. The CDR3 region has the DNA TGTGCCACCAGCAGACCGGGGACAGATACAGGGGATGAGCAGTTCTTC. The chain uses TRBV15 and TRBJ2-1; TRBD1 matches 7 bases. With 2 bases clipped from V and 8 bases from J, the junction kept 12 bases outside the gene matches. Germline V gene lookup returns CDR1 LNHNV and CDR2 YYDKDF (reference sequence). The CDR3 sequence is 16 residues long.

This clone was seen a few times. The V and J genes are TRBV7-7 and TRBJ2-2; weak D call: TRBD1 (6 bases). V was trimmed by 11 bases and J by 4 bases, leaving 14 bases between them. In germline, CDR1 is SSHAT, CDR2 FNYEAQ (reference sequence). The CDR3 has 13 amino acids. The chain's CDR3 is CAPGQGSTGELFF. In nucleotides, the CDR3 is TGTGCCCCAGGGCAGGGGTCCACCGGGGAGCTGTTTTTT.

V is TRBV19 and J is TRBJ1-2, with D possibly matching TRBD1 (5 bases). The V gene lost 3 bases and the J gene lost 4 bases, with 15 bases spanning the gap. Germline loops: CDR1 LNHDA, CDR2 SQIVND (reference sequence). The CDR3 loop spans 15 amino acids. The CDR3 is CASSMPPRGTYGYTF. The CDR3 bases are TGTGCCAGTAGTATGCCCCCTCGCGGGACCTATGGCTACACCTTC. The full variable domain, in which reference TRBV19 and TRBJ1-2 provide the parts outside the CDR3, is DGGITQSPKYLFRKEGQNVTLSCEQNLNHDAMYWYRQDPGQGLRLIYYSQIVNDFQKGDIAEGYSVSREKKESFPLTVTSAQKNPTAFYLCASSMPPRGTYGYTFGSGTRLTVV.

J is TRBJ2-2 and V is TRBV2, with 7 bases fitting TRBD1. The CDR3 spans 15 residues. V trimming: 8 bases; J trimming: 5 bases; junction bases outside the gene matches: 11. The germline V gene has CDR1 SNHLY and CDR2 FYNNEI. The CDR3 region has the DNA TGTGCCAGCGGCGACAGGGTACAGTTTACCGGGGAGCTGTTTTTT. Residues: CASGDRVQFTGELFF.

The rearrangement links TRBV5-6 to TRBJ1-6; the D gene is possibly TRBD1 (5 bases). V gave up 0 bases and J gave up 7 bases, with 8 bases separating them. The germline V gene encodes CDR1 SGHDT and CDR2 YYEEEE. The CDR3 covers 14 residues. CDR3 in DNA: TGTGCCAGCAGCTTGGCAGGGTTCAATTCACCCCTCCACTTT. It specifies CASSLAGFNSPLHF.

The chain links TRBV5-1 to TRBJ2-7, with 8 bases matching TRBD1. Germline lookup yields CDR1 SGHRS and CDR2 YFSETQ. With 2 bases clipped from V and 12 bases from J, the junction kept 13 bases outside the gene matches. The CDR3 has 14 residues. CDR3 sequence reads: CASSFSSGRDRTYF. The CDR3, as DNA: TGCGCCAGCAGCTTCTCGTCCGGCAGGGACAGGACGTACTTC.

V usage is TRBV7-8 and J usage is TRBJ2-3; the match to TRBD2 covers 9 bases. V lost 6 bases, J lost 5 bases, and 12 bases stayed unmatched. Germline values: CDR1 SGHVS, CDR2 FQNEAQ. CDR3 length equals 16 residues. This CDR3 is CASSLTTSGSLDTQYF. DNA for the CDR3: TGTGCCAGCAGTCTAACGACTAGCGGCTCACTAGATACGCAGTATTTT.

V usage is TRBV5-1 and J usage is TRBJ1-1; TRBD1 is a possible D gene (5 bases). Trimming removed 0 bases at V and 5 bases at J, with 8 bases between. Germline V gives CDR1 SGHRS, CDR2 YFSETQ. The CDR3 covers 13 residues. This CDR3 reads CASSLGRATEAFF. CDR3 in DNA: TGCGCCAGCAGCTTGGGCAGGGCTACTGAAGCTTTCTTT.

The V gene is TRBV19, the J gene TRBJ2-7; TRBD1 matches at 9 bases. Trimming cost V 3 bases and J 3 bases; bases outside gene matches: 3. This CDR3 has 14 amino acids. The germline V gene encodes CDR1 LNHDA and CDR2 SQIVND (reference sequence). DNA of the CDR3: TGTGCCAGTAGTATCAGGGACAGGGTCTACGAGCAGTACTTC. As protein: CASSIRDRVYEQYF.